The 16 T cell receptor beta chains below come from one sample, sequenced in a study of T-cell memory formation after mild COVID-19. TCRdb fed the 5' RACE reads into MiXCR, producing one record per CDR3 protein. The sample has 540,000 or so distinct CDR3 sequences; about 20% are singletons. Input material: PBMCs or a T cell subset sorted from them (not recorded which). All receptors come from an adult woman who had mild COVID-19 (a few samples of this study predate the infection). Cell type and time point are not known.

There are a few counts of this clonotype. This chain joins TRBV2 and TRBJ1-1; D uncertain. Germline V gene data show CDR1 as SNHLY and CDR2 as FYNNEI. V gave up 8 bases and J gave up 5 bases, with 24 bases separating them. The CDR3 runs to 16 residues. CDR3 nucleotides: TGTGCCAGCGCCCTTTCGAGGGCGGATGTAGCGACTGAAGCTTTCTTT. Translation gives CASALSRADVATEAFF.

The rearrangement links TRBV14 to TRBJ2-3, with TRBD1 matching over 7 bases. Germline V gene lookup returns CDR1 SGHDN and CDR2 FVKESK. The J segment lost 3 bases and the V segment lost 2 bases, leaving 5 bases of the junction unmatched. The CDR3 sequence is 15 residues long. The DNA for the CDR3 is TGTGCCAGCAGCCAAAGGACAGGAAATACAGATACGCAGTATTTT. It is translated as CASSQRTGNTDTQYF.

In DNA, the CDR3 is TGTGCCAGCAGTGCTCGACAGGGCACCTTAGCCAAAAACATTCAGTACTTC. As protein: CASSARQGTLAKNIQYF. The rearrangement uses TRBV27 and TRBJ2-4; 7 bases are a match to TRBD1. V was pared by 5 bases and J by 0 bases, with 10 bases of the junction left unmatched. Germline values: CDR1 MNHEY, CDR2 SMNVEV (reference sequence). The CDR3 has 17 residues.

The table lists this clonotype with a few counts. This chain links TRBV5-1 with TRBJ2-1; 7 bases agree with TRBD2. The CDR3 is 15 residues long. Losses at the gene ends were 3 bases for V and 6 bases for J; bases not matched to a gene: 9. Germline V gene data show CDR1 as SGHRS and CDR2 as YFSETQ. The DNA for the CDR3 is TGCGCCAGCAGCTATTCTAGCGGTTTCTCCAATGAGCAGTTCTTC. Translation gives CASSYSSGFSNEQFF. Supplemented by reference TRBV5-1 and TRBJ2-1, the full variable domain reads KAGVTQTPRYLIKTRGQQVTLSCSPISGHRSVSWYQQTPGQGLQFLFEYFSETQRNKGNFPGRFSGRQFSNSRSEMNVSTLELGDSALYLCASSYSSGFSNEQFFGPGTRLTVL.

The chain carries TRBV24-1 and TRBJ2-7, with a possible D match to TRBD1 (8 bases). Deletions cut 4 bases from V and 3 bases from J, with 21 bases between. CDR3 length equals 17 residues. CDR1 KGHDR and CDR2 SFDVKD come from the germline V gene. The CDR3 DNA reads TGTGCCACCAGTGACACAGGGGGGGGTAAGAAAAACTACGAGCAGTACTTC. Protein product: CATSDTGGGKKNYEQYF.

This clonotype was counted a single time. This chain connects TRBV7-9 to TRBJ2-4; 9 bases match TRBD1. The CDR3 is 14 amino acids. Germline V CDR1 and CDR2: SEHNR, FQNEAQ (reference sequence). Trimming took 5 bases from V and 8 from J; bases not matched to a gene: 7. The CDR3 spells CASSRTGALDIQYF. In DNA, the CDR3 is TGTGCCAGCAGCCGGACAGGGGCTTTAGACATTCAGTACTTC.

In DNA, the CDR3 is TGCAGTGCTATTCAGGCGGACAGGGGGTCCGATGAGCAGTTCTTC. Its protein is CSAIQADRGSDEQFF. The gene calls are TRBV20-1 and TRBJ2-1; 10 bases match TRBD1. Trimming took 4 bases from V and 8 from J; bases not matched to a gene: 11. In germline, CDR1 is DFQATT, CDR2 SNEGSKA (reference sequence). The CDR3 covers 15 residues.

The J gene is TRBJ2-1, the V gene TRBV28; D remains ambiguous. CDR3 size: 16 residues. Germline CDR1 reads MDHEN; CDR2 reads SYDVKM. Trimming removed 6 bases at V and 0 bases at J, with 15 bases between. CDR3 nucleotides: TGTGCCAGCAGCCTCCCCGGAATTGGCTCCTACAATGAGCAGTTCTTC. Translation: CASSLPGIGSYNEQFF.

This clonotype was seen more than once but under ten times. This sequence joins TRBV7-2 and TRBJ2-1; 13 bases are a match to TRBD2. Unmatched junction bases numbered 6, after V lost 7 bases and J lost 6 bases. CDR1 and CDR2 (germline): SGHTA, FQGNSA. CDR3 size: 15 residues. The CDR3 loop is CASTIGLAGVNEQFF. CDR3 in DNA: TGTGCCAGCACAATAGGACTAGCGGGGGTCAATGAGCAGTTCTTC.

V usage is TRBV27 and J usage is TRBJ2-1, with 8 nucleotides matching TRBD1. This CDR3 has 16 amino acids. Germline V gene sequence: CDR1 MNHEY, CDR2 SMNVEV (reference sequence). V was pared by 5 bases and J by 9 bases, with 15 bases of the junction left unmatched. The CDR3 sequence is CASSPPTGGLTGEQFF. CDR3 bases: TGTGCCAGCAGTCCCCCCACAGGGGGGCTTACGGGTGAGCAGTTCTTC.

This clonotype appeared a few times. V usage is TRBV5-1 and J usage is TRBJ2-1; 9 bases are shared with TRBD2. Germline loops: CDR1 SGHRS, CDR2 YFSETQ. The junction had 13 bases not matched to a gene; V was cut back by 2 bases and J by 7 bases. The CDR3 consists of 17 residues. CDR3 amino acids: CASSFLGLGSGGNEQFF. CDR3 coding DNA: TGCGCCAGCAGCTTCCTAGGGCTAGGGAGCGGGGGGAATGAGCAGTTCTTC.

This clonotype has just a few counts. The chain combines TRBV15 with TRBJ1-3, with TRBD1 as a possible D gene (6 bases). V lost 0 bases and J 3 bases, leaving 9 bases between the germline ends. The CDR3 has 15 residues. The V gene's germline CDR1 is LNHNV and CDR2 YYDKDF (reference sequence). CDR3 amino acids: CATSRDRQVGNTIYF. The CDR3, as DNA: TGTGCCACCAGCAGAGATAGACAGGTTGGAAACACCATATATTTT.

With respect to this clonotype: The junction does not match germline at one end; this may be a read error. The gene calls are TRBV29-1 and TRBJ1-1, with a tentative D call TRBD1 (5 bases). The CDR3 extends over 11 amino acids. Germline lookup yields CDR1 SQVTM and CDR2 ANQGSEA. The CDR3 reads CSVETGTDALF. The CDR3 DNA is TGCAGCGTTGAAACAGGTACTGACGCTTTATTT.

This clonotype appeared a few times. The genes are TRBV6-6 and TRBJ2-3; 8 nucleotides match TRBD2. V lost 5 bases and J lost 6; bases outside the gene matches: 4. The CDR3 covers 13 residues. Per the germline V gene, CDR1 is MNHNY and CDR2 is SVGAGI (reference sequence). CDR3 coding DNA: TGTGCCAGCAGTGCCCGGACTAGCGATACGCAGTATTTT. Translation: CASSARTSDTQYF.

The rearrangement links TRBV5-1 to TRBJ2-5; a possible D gene is TRBD1 (5 bases). This CDR3 has 14 amino acids. Trimming took 6 bases from V and 2 from J, leaving 14 bases between them. CDR1 is SGHRS and CDR2 is YFSETQ in the germline V gene. The DNA of the CDR3 is TGCGCCAGCAACCAAGGACAACTACAAGAGACCCAGTACTTC. Protein product: CASNQGQLQETQYF.

The chain joins TRBV7-2 to TRBJ1-5; weak D call: TRBD1 (6 bases). Germline V gives CDR1 SGHTA, CDR2 FQGNSA. The CDR3 loop spans 16 amino acids. Trimming took 4 bases from V and 6 from J, leaving 19 bases between them. Here the CDR3 reads CASSSRGGRGGQPQHF. In DNA, the CDR3 is TGTGCCAGCAGCTCCCGAGGGGGAAGAGGTGGTCAGCCCCAGCATTTT.